The 13 T cell receptor beta chains given below trace back to one sample, sequenced in a study of tumor-infiltrating lymphocytes in primary liver carcinoma. Germline DNA was also extracted, while the blood RNA originated from unsorted whole blood. TCR beta cDNA came from roughly 550 ng total RNA, primed with a constant-region primer. What produced the TCR beta libraries was three nested multiplex PCR rounds using slightly modified ARM-PCR. Forward primers for TRBV1-TRBV30 and a C-beta reverse primer served the first two PCR rounds, at roughly 10 cycles each. MiXCR, applied by TCRdb to the multiplex PCR reads, yields one record per CDR3 protein. The sample has almost 200,000 distinct CDR3 sequences; approximately 65% are singletons. The material sequenced was peripheral blood. These receptors all stem from a woman aged 55-69 years with primary liver carcinoma and hepatitis B virus infection.

This clonotype was picked up a small number of times. The chain links TRBV7-3 to TRBJ2-1; D remains ambiguous. Germline CDR1 is SGHTA and CDR2 is FQGTGA. The CDR3 is 13 amino acids. V was shortened by 2 bases and J by 9 bases, with 11 bases between the two germline ends. The CDR3: CASSLVKAAEQFF. The CDR3 DNA is TGTGCCAGCAGCTTAGTTAAGGCGGCTGAGCAGTTCTTC.

Many counts were recorded for this clonotype. This chain joins TRBV11-3 and TRBJ1-2; no clear D gene. The CDR3 extends over 16 amino acids. Germline CDR1 reads SGHNT; CDR2 reads YENEEA. V lost 5 bases to trimming and J lost 1 base, with 17 bases between them. The CDR3 nucleotides read TGTGCCAGCAGCCTCTCCGGCTCCTTTAGTAACTATGGCTACACCTTC. It translates to CASSLSGSFSNYGYTF.

This clonotype was seen at least ten times. This sequence joins TRBV11-2 and TRBJ1-2; possibly TRBD1 for D (5 bases). CDR1 and CDR2 from the germline V gene are SGHAT and FQNNGV. The germline V and J ends were trimmed by 1 base and 8 bases, with 20 bases remaining between them. There are 16 residues in the CDR3. CDR3 nucleotide sequence: TGTGCCAGCAGCTTAGGGATTCGGGGGACTACCTTCGGCTACACCTTC. Its protein is CASSLGIRGTTFGYTF.

As concerns this clonotype: A much bigger clone sits one base away, suggesting this may be a read error. The J gene is TRBJ1-4, the V gene TRBV12-3 or TRBV12-4; 7 nucleotides match TRBD1. The CDR3 totals 15 residues. The ends lost 7 bases at V and 4 bases at J; junction bases unmatched: 9. The CDR3 DNA is TGTGCCAGCAACATCACCGGGACAGTTAATGAAAAACTGTTTTTT. Encoded protein: CASNITGTVNEKLFF.

About this clonotype: Because the CDR3's place on the DNA is in doubt, the DNA is left out and the CDR3 is given as listed by TCRdb. The J gene is TRBJ1-1, the V gene TRBV11-2; TRBD1, the table's D call, was not compared with the DNA. Looked up from germline, CDR1 is SGHAT and CDR2 is FQNNGV. The CDR3 is 20 amino acids in total, end residues counted. The CDR3 spells CASSPHQHGHLSFWGYGASF.

This clonotype was picked up a small number of times. The V and J genes are TRBV10-1 and TRBJ2-7; tentative D call: TRBD1 (6 bases). Trimming took off 3 bases at V and 3 bases at J, with 15 bases between the two ends. Germline lookup yields CDR1 WNHNN and CDR2 SYGVQD (reference sequence). This CDR3 comprises 15 residues. DNA for the CDR3: TGCGCCAGCAGTGACGGACAGACCCGGGGCTACGAGCAGTACTTC. Its protein is CASSDGQTRGYEQYF.

Of note for this clonotype: Relative to the germline gene, one junction end is altered; a read error may explain this. The chain combines TRBV11-1 with TRBJ2-7; D is unclear. The CDR3 totals 12 residues. CDR1 SGHAT and CDR2 FQDESV come from the germline V gene (reference sequence). The CDR3 sequence is CTSSHRTYAQYF. CDR3 sequence (DNA): TGTACCAGCAGCCATCGGACCTACGCGCAGTACTTC.

Remarks on this clonotype: A read error may be the cause here, since a much bigger clone is one base away. The chain recombines TRBV6-5 with TRBJ1-6, with 7 bases aligning to TRBD1. This CDR3 comprises 15 residues. The J segment lost 9 bases and the V segment lost 1 base, leaving 6 bases of the junction unmatched. CDR1 and CDR2 from the germline V gene are MNHEY and SVGAGI. The CDR3 is CASSYLQGKRSPLHF. In DNA, the CDR3 is TGTGCCAGCAGTTACTTACAGGGGAAGCGTTCACCCCTCCACTTT.

The chain employs TRBV6-1 and TRBJ1-2, with D unclear. Per the germline V gene, CDR1 is MNHNS and CDR2 is SASEGT. The length of the CDR3 is 15 residues. Trimming left V 7 bases short and J 3 bases short, with 18 bases between. CDR3 protein: CASTPSLQADYGYTF. In DNA, the CDR3 is TGTGCCAGCACCCCGTCTCTTCAGGCTGACTATGGCTACACCTTC.

The chain has TRBV10-3 and TRBJ2-5, with TRBD1 as a possible D gene (6 bases). This CDR3 is 15 amino acids long. The V end was cut by 4 bases, the J end by 2 bases, with 14 bases between. The germline CDR1 and CDR2 sequences are ENHRY and SYGVKD. CDR3 nucleotide sequence: TGTGCCATCAGTGGACAGGTCAACTCTCAAGAGACCCAGTACTTC. Residues: CAISGQVNSQETQYF.

CDR3 DNA sequence: TGCAATGTTGACCCCCACAGGGGGTTAACCGAAGCTTTCTTT. Its translation is CNVDPHRGLTEAFF. V is TRBV29-1 and J is TRBJ1-1, with 8 nucleotides matching TRBD1. Germline V gives CDR1 SQVTM, CDR2 ANQGSEA. The CDR3 extends over 14 amino acids.

This clonotype was observed a handful of times. The chain couples TRBV5-6 to TRBJ2-2, with 7 positions matching TRBD2. The length of the CDR3 is 14 residues. The germline gives CDR1 SGHDT, CDR2 YYEEEE. V dropped 1 base and J dropped 5; count of bases not matched to a gene: 2. CDR3: CASSLYGGTGELFF. The DNA of the CDR3 is TGTGCCAGCAGCTTGTACGGGGGGACCGGGGAGCTGTTTTTT.

This clonotype came up many times. V is TRBV29-1 and J is TRBJ2-3, with 7 bases lining up with TRBD2. The junction had 6 bases not matched to a gene; V was cut back by 3 bases and J by 0 bases. CDR1 and CDR2 (germline): SQVTM, ANQGSEA. CDR3 size: 15 residues. CDR3 residues: CSVEGEGTSTDTQYF. The CDR3 region has the DNA TGCAGCGTTGAGGGGGAGGGAACTAGCACAGATACGCAGTATTTT.